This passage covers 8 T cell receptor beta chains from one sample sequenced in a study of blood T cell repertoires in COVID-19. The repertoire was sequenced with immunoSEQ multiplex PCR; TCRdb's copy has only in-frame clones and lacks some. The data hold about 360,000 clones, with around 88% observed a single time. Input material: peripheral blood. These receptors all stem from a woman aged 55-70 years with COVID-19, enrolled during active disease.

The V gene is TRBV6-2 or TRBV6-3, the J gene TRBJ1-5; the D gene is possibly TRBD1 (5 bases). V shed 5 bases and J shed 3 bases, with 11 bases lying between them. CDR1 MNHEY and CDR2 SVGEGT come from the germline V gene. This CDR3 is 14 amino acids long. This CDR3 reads CASSLDTFNQPQHF. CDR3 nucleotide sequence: TGTGCCAGCAGTCTGGACACGTTCAATCAGCCCCAGCATTTT.

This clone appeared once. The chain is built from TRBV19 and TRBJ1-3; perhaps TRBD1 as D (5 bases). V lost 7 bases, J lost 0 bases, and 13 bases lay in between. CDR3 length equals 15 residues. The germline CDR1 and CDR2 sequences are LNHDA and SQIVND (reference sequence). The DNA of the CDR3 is TGTGCCAGTATTAAGGGGCCCTTCTCTGGAAACACCATATATTTT. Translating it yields CASIKGPFSGNTIYF.

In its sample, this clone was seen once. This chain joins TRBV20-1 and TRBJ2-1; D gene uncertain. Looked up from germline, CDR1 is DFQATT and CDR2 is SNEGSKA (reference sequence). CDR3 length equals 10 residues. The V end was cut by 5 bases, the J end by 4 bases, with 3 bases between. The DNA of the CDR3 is TGCAGTGCTCAATACAATGAGCAGTTCTTC. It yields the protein CSAQYNEQFF.

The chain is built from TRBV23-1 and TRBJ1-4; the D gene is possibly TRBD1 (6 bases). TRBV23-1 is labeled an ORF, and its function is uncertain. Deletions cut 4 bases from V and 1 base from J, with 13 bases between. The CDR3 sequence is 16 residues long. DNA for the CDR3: TGCGCCAGCAGTCCCAGTACAGGGAAAACTAATGAAAAACTGTTTTTT. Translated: CASSPSTGKTNEKLFF.

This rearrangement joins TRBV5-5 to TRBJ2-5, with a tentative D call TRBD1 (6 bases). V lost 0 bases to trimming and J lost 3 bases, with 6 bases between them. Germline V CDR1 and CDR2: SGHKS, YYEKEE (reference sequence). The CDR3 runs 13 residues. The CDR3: CASSLGTEETQYF. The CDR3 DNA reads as TGTGCCAGCAGCTTGGGGACAGAAGAGACCCAGTACTTC.

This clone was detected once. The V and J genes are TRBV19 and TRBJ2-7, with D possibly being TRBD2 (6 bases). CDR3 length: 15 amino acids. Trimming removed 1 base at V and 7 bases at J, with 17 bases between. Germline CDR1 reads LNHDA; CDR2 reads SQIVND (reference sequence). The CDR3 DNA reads TGTGCCAGTAGTATAGCCTGGACGGGACTGGAGGAGCAGTACTTC. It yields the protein CASSIAWTGLEEQYF. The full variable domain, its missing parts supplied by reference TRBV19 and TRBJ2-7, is DGGITQSPKYLFRKEGQNVTLSCEQNLNHDAMYWYRQDPGQGLRLIYYSQIVNDFQKGDIAEGYSVSREKKESFPLTVTSAQKNPTAFYLCASSIAWTGLEEQYFGPGTRLTVT.

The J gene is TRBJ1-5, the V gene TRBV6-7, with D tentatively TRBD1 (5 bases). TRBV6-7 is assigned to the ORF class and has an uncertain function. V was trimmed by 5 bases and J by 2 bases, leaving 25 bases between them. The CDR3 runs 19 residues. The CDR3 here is CASSRARDLLGGGNQPQHF. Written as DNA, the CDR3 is TGTGCCAGCAGTCGCGCCCGGGACCTGTTGGGGGGTGGCAATCAGCCCCAGCATTTT.

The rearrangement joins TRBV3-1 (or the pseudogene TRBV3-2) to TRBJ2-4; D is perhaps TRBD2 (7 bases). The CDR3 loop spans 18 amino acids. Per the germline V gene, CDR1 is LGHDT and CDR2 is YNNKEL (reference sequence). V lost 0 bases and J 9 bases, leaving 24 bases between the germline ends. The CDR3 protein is CASSQDGTGGPRAGIQYF. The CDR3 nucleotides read TGTGCCAGCAGCCAAGATGGTACGGGGGGCCCCCGGGCAGGCATTCAGTACTTC.